Described below is a single TCR beta chain sequence and its context. Distinct nucleotide sequences in the sample also encode this CDR3. Profiling relied on immunoSEQ multiplex PCR, and the TCRdb table lists in-frame clones only, not all of them. This table holds over a million clones, approximately 98% found once. CDR1 SGHDT and CDR2 YYEEEE come from the germline V gene. This CDR3 contains 15 residues. V dropped 2 bases and J dropped 2; count of bases not matched to a gene: 3. The sample originates from a study of shared clonotypes between healthy human individuals. The receptor comes from a man aged 30 to 39 in good health. The chain couples TRBV5-6 to TRBJ1-5, with 8 nucleotides matching TRBD1. The sequenced material came from naive CD4+ T cells sorted from blood. Subset defined: CD45RA+ positively selected. CDR3 protein: CASSLGQGGNQPQHF. The CDR3, as DNA: TGTGCCAGCAGCTTAGGACAGGGAGGCAATCAGCCCCAGCATTTT.